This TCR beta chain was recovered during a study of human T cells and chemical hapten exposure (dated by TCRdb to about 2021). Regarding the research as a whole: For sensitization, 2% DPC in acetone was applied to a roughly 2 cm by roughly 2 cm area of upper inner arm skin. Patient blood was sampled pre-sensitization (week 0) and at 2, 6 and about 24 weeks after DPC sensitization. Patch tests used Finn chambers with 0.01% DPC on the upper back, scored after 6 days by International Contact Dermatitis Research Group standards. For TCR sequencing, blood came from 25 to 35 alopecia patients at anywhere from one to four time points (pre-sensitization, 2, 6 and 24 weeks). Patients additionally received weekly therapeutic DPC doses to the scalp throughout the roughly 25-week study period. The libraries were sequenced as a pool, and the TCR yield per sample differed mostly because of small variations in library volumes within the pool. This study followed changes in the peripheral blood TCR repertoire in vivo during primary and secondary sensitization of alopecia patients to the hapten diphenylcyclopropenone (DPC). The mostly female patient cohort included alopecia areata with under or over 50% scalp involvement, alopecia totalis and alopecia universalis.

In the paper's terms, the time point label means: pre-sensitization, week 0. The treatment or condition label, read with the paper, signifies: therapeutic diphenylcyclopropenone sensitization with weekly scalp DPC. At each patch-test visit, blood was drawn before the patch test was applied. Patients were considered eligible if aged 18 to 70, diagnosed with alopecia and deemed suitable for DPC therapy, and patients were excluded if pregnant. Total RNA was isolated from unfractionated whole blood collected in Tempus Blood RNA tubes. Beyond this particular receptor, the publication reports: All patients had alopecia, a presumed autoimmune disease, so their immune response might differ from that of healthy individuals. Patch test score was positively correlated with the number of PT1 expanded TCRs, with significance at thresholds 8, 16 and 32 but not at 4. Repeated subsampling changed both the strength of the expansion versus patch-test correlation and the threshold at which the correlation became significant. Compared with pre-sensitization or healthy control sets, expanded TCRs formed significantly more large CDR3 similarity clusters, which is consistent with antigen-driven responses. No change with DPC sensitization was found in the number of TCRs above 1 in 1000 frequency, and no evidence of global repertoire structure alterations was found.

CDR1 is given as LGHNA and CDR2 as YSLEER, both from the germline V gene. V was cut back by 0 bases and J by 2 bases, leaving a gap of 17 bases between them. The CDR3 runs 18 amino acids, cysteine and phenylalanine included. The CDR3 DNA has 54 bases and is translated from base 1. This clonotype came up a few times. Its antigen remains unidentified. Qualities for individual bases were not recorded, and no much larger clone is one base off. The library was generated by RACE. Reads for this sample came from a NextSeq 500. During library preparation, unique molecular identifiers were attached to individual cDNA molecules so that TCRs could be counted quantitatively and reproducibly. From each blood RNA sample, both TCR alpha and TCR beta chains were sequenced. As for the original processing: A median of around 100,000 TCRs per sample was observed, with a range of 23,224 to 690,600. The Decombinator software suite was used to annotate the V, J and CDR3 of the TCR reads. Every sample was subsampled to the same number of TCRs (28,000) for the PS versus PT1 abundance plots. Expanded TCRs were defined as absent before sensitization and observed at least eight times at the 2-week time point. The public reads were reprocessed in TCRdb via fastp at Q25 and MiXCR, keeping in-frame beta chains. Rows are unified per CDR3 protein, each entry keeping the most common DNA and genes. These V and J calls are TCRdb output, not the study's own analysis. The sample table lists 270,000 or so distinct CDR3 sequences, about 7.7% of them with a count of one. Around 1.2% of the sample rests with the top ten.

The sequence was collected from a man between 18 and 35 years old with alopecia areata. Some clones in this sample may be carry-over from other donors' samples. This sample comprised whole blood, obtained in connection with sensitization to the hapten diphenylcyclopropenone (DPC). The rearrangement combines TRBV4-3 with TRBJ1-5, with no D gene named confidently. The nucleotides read TGCGCCAGCAGCCAAGATTCAATCTCTGGTAGCGGCAATCAGCCCCAGCATTTT. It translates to CASSQDSISGSGNQPQHF.